This is a list of T cell receptor beta chains from one sample in a study of blood T cells in healthy people across ages. MiXCR, run by TCRdb on the 5' RACE reads, gives a single entry per CDR3 protein. Among 1.5 million to 2 million distinct CDR3 sequences listed, approximately 39% were seen once. Sequencing was performed on blood. The source of these receptors is a human donor in good health. The CDR3 runs from the conserved cysteine through the conserved F or W. The order of the fields is clone size, J gene, D gene, V gene, CDR3 DNA, CDR3 protein. A D gene is named only where the DNA matches it firmly. Part of the rows lack a size; the others show once, few, many or a class for expanded clones.

few | TRBJ2-5 | NA | TRBV25-1 | TGTGCCAGCAGATTCGGGACATTAGAGACCCAGTACTTC | CASRFGTLETQYF
NA | TRBJ1-6 | NA | TRBV6-2/TRBV6-3 | TGTGCCAGCAGTTACCCAAGATTGGACAGTTCCTATAATTCACCCCTCCACTTT | CASSYPRLDSSYNSPLHF
NA | TRBJ2-5 | TRBD2 | TRBV7-2 | TGTGCCAGCAGCTTAGAACCGCGGGGGGGCCGAAAGACCCAGTACTTC | CASSLEPRGGRKTQYF
few | TRBJ2-3 | NA | TRBV29-1 | TGCAGCGTTGTAGTAGTATGGCGCCCAGATACGCAGTATTTT | CSVVVVWRPDTQYF
NA | TRBJ2-7 | NA | TRBV5-1 | TGCGCCAGCAGCTTGGATCTAGCGTTCGAGCAGTACTTC | CASSLDLAFEQYF
NA | TRBJ1-2 | TRBD1 | TRBV6-5 | TGTGCCAGCAGCTCGGACAGGGGGCTCTATGGCTACACCTTC | CASSSDRGLYGYTF
few | TRBJ2-7 | TRBD2 | TRBV7-2 | TGTGCCAGCAGGGATACTAGCGGGGGGGGAAGGTCCTACGAGCAGTACTTC | CASRDTSGGGRSYEQYF
NA | TRBJ1-1 | NA | TRBV7-2 | TGTGCCAGCAGCCATCGTTGGACAGAACCGAACACTGAAGCTTTCTTT | CASSHRWTEPNTEAFF
NA | TRBJ2-7 | TRBD2 | TRBV6-2/TRBV6-3 | TGTGCCATCAGTGAGGGTTTAGCGGGGGGGCCTTTATCGTGCGAGCAGTACTTC | CAISEGLAGGPLSCEQYF
few | TRBJ1-1 | NA | TRBV5-1 | TGCGCCAGCAGCTCGGACAGCGCGAACACTGAAGCTTTCTTT | CASSSDSANTEAFF
NA | TRBJ2-7 | TRBD2 | TRBV4-2 | TGTGCCTGCAGCCAAGGACTAGCGGGGGCCTACGAGCAGTACTTC | CACSQGLAGAYEQYF
NA | TRBJ2-5 | NA | TRBV3-1 | TGTGCCAGCAGCCCCCAGAGAGGCTACCAAGAGACCCAGTACTTC | CASSPQRGYQETQYF
few | TRBJ2-1 | NA | TRBV7-2 | TGTGCCAGCACCCCGCGGGGCCCCTACTACAATGAGCAGTTCTTC | CASTPRGPYYNEQFF
NA | TRBJ1-1 | NA | TRBV6-2/TRBV6-3 | TGTGCCAGCAGCCTTCTACCGAGCACTGAAGCTTTCTTT | CASSLLPSTEAFF
NA | TRBJ2-7 | TRBD1 | TRBV20-1 | TGCAGTGCTGATACAGGGGGCGCAATCTACGAGCAGTACTTC | CSADTGGAIYEQYF
NA | TRBJ2-5 | TRBD1 | TRBV5-1 | TGCGCCAGCAGCCTAAGTGTGGCAGGGGGCAAGGAGACCCAGTACTTC | CASSLSVAGGKETQYF
few | TRBJ2-4 | NA | TRBV7-9 | TGTGCCAGCAAACGGGACGTAAAGCAGTACTTC | CASKRDVKQYF
NA | TRBJ1-5 | NA | TRBV15 | TGTGCCACCAGCAGAGATCTTTTACCCAATCAGCCCCAGCATTTT | CATSRDLLPNQPQHF
few | TRBJ1-1 | NA | TRBV12-3/TRBV12-4 | TGTGCCAGCAGTTTCCAGGGAACGAACACTGAAGCTTTCTTT | CASSFQGTNTEAFF
once | TRBJ1-2 | TRBD1 | TRBV2 | TGTGCCAGCCTAGGGGCGAAGGGGGCATGGGGCTACACCTTC | CASLGAKGAWGYTF
few | TRBJ2-7 | NA | TRBV4-2 | TGTGCCAGCAGCCAAGGCTGGGGAGCCTACGAGCAGTACTTC | CASSQGWGAYEQYF
NA | TRBJ2-3 | NA | TRBV29-1 | TGCAGCGCCTCCGAGGGGGCAGCGGGGAAGGTAGGAGATACGCAGTATTTT | CSASEGAAGKVGDTQYF
many | TRBJ2-7 | NA | TRBV2 | TGTGCCAGCAGTGAATCGTTTTACGGACATGATAATTACGAGCAGTACTTC | CASSESFYGHDNYEQYF
few | TRBJ2-7 | NA | TRBV7-6 | TGTGCCAGCAGCTTAGGTGGGGGAGTAGGGCCATACGAGCAGTACTTC | CASSLGGGVGPYEQYF
few | TRBJ1-5 | NA | TRBV12-3/TRBV12-4 | TGTGCCAGCAGTTTGTACGGGGAACTTAATCAGCCCCAGCATTTT | CASSLYGELNQPQHF
NA | TRBJ2-2 | TRBD1 | TRBV4-2 | TGTGCCAGCAGCCAAGATGAGGTCGACAGGGAGATGCTCACCGGGGAGCTGTTTTTT | CASSQDEVDREMLTGELFF
NA | TRBJ1-1 | NA | TRBV29-1 | TGCAGCGCCCGGACAGCCGATAACACTGAAGCTTTCTTT | CSARTADNTEAFF
NA | TRBJ2-3 | TRBD2 | TRBV6-6 | TGTGCCAGTTCCTGGACTAGCGGATTTAGCACAGATACGCAGTATTTT | CASSWTSGFSTDTQYF
NA | TRBJ2-6 | TRBD1 | TRBV9 | TGTGCCAGCAGCCAACGACAGGGTGAAGGGGCCAACGTCCTGACTTTC | CASSQRQGEGANVLTF
NA | TRBJ2-1 | NA | TRBV3-1 | TGTGCCAGCAGCCAGGGTGGCTGGGAGCAGTTCTTC | CASSQGGWEQFF
NA | TRBJ1-2 | NA | TRBV6-1 | TGTGCCAGCAGAGAAACGACAGCTCCTTCGGGCTACACCTTC | CASRETTAPSGYTF
few | TRBJ1-2 | NA | TRBV27 | TGTGCCAGCAGTTTTAACCCTCTTAACTATGGCTACACCTTC | CASSFNPLNYGYTF
NA | TRBJ2-5 | NA | TRBV7-9 | TGTGCCAGCAGCTTAGCGCCAGATCAAGAGACCCAGTACTTC | CASSLAPDQETQYF
NA | TRBJ2-3 | TRBD2 | TRBV2 | TGTGCCAGCAGTGGACTAGCGGATACGCAGTATTTT | CASSGLADTQYF
NA | TRBJ2-7 | NA | TRBV11-2 | TGTGCCAGCAGCCCTACGCTTGGCCTGCCTGTGTTAGACGAGCAGTACTTC | CASSPTLGLPVLDEQYF
NA | TRBJ1-2 | TRBD1 | TRBV25-1 | TGTGCCAGCAGTGAATTGACTCCGGAGGGGGCCTCTTCTTACACCTTC | CASSELTPEGASSYTF
NA | TRBJ1-4 | NA | TRBV5-6 | TGTGCCAGCAGCCGTACCAGCGCCTATGAAAAACTGTTTTTT | CASSRTSAYEKLFF
NA | TRBJ2-7 | TRBD1 | TRBV27 | TGTGCCAGCAGTTTATTGGGGAAGACAGGGACCTACGAGCAGTACTTC | CASSLLGKTGTYEQYF
NA | TRBJ1-5 | NA | TRBV20-1 | TGCAGTGCTAGTACAGGCACAAATAGCAATCAGCCCCAGCATTTT | CSASTGTNSNQPQHF
NA | TRBJ2-7 | TRBD1 | TRBV4-2 | TGTGCCAGCAGCCAATCATTGCGGGACAGGGGAAACTACGAGCAGTACTTC | CASSQSLRDRGNYEQYF
few | TRBJ2-1 | TRBD1 | TRBV14 | TGTGCCAGCAGCCAACCCCTTGGGACAGGTGCATCTGAGCAGTTCTTC | CASSQPLGTGASEQFF